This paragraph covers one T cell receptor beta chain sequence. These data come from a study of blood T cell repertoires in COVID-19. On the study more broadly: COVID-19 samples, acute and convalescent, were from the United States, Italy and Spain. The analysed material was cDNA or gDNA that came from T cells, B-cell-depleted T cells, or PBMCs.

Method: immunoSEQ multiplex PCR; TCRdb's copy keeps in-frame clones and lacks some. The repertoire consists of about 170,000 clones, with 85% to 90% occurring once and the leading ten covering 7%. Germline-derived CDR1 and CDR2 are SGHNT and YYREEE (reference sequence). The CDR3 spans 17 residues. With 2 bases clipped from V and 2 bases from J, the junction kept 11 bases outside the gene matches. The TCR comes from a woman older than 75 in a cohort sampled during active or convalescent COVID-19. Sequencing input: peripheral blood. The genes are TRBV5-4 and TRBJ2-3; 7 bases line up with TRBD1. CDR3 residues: CASSFGVDRVSTDTQYF. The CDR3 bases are TGTGCCAGCAGCTTCGGGGTTGACAGGGTGTCCACAGATACGCAGTATTTT.